One T cell receptor (beta chain) is described in this entry. The data were taken from a study of blood T cell repertoires in COVID-19. Whole-study context: Researchers got acute and convalescent COVID-19 samples from the United States, Italy and Spain.

Individuals aged roughly 18 to 90 years were recruited from about two dozen US areas. The CDR3 runs 18 residues. The V gene's germline CDR1 is SGHVS and CDR2 FQNEAQ. Trimming at V came to 1 base and at J to 0 bases, leaving 11 bases not matched to a gene. Here immunoSEQ multiplex PCR was the method, and the copy in TCRdb shows in-frame clones only, minus some. The table shows 250,000 to 300,000 clones, with about 90% occurring only once. Sequencing input: PBMCs or T cells enriched from blood (not recorded which). This chain connects TRBV7-8 to TRBJ1-2; 7 bases match TRBD1. The receptor was derived from a human donor in a cohort exposed to, infected with or recovered from COVID-19 (not recorded which). The donor label of this sample is uncertain. CDR3 residues: CASSLGGRRGPANYGYTF. The CDR3 nucleotides are TGTGCCAGCAGCTTAGGCGGTCGGAGGGGGCCAGCTAACTATGGCTACACCTTC.